This T cell receptor beta chain derives from a study of cytotoxic CD8 clonotypes in ibrutinib-treated CLL. Study context: Complete response was seen in 2 patients and partial in some 24; roughly twelve progressed and around 14 stayed remitted after a median around 6 years.

On this clone itself: The antigen remains unidentified.

Sequencing was designed to attain a depth spanning 1 in 200,000 to 1 in 1 million T cells. Libraries were prepared by immunoSEQ multiplex PCR; TCRdb keeps only in-frame clonotypes and omits some of them. The sample lists 15,000 to 20,000 clones; approximately 80% were seen once. Germline CDR1 is ENHRY and CDR2 is SYGVKD. J lost 2 bases, V lost 4 bases, and 4 bases had no gene match. The CDR3 has 14 residues. Findings of the study overall: There were differences in sampling times between sustained-remission and progressing patients.

Here the sequenced sample was PBMCs, taken before ibrutinib treatment. The sequence was obtained from a human donor with chronic lymphocytic leukemia. V is TRBV10-3 and J is TRBJ2-5, with 7 bases matching TRBD1. CDR3 residues: CAISGGRGQETQYF. The CDR3 nucleotides read TGTGCCATCAGTGGGGGCAGGGGGCAAGAGACCCAGTACTTC.